This T cell receptor beta chain was captured in a study of shared clonotypes between healthy human individuals. Here immunoSEQ multiplex PCR was the method, and the copy in TCRdb shows in-frame clones only, minus some. The repertoire includes 2,100,000 or so clones, almost 96% of them detected once, and roughly 0.13% sits in the top ten. Trimming stripped 2 bases from V and 4 bases from J, with 15 bases between. The CDR3 loop spans 15 amino acids. Germline lookup yields CDR1 GTSNPN and CDR2 SVGIG (reference sequence). The sequenced sample consisted of naive CD4+ T cells sorted from blood. The subset: CD45RA+ positively selected. This chain joins TRBV30 and TRBJ1-5; possible D gene TRBD1, 6 bases. This TCR was recovered from a man between 18 and 29 years old in good health. CDR3 DNA sequence: TGTGCCTGGAGTCTTGGGTTAAGGGGGAATCAGCCCCAGCATTTT. This encodes CAWSLGLRGNQPQHF.